This T cell receptor (beta chain) came from a study of blood T cell repertoires in COVID-19. Overall study: Samples taken during acute and convalescent COVID-19 were collected in the United States, Italy and Spain. From T cells, B-cell-depleted T cells, or PBMCs came the material, which was cDNA or gDNA.

The authors' processing: By means of reference gene primer amplification, nucleated cell counts were estimated. Profiling relied on immunoSEQ multiplex PCR, and the TCRdb table lists in-frame clones only, not all of them. D and trimming were read from the DNA, whereas the V and J calls and clone size are those reported in that table. The sample consists of over 90,000 clones, about 90% of them appearing once. The sample consisted of peripheral blood. The sequence was collected from a human donor in a cohort sampled during active COVID-19.

This CDR3 reads CASSIEGRGNTEAFF. The DNA for the CDR3 is TGTGCCAGTAGTATCGAGGGCCGGGGGAACACTGAAGCTTTCTTT. The chain employs TRBV19 and TRBJ1-1; D remains unclear. Germline V gene sequence: CDR1 LNHDA, CDR2 SQIVND (reference sequence). The CDR3 is made up of 15 amino acids. V gave up 3 bases and J gave up 1 base, with 12 bases separating them.